This TCR beta chain comes out of a study of T-cell reconstitution after alpha-beta-depleted transplantation in children. Molecular barcoding with unique molecular identifiers was used for the TCRbeta library. One entry per CDR3 protein, called by TCRdb with MiXCR from the PCR reads. The table records about 500,000 distinct CDR3 sequences, approximately 29% of them present only once. The V gene lost 4 bases and the J gene lost 3 bases, with 9 bases spanning the gap. This CDR3 is built from 13 residues. The clonotype comes from a human donor who donated a stem cell graft to a child with aplastic anemia. The chain uses TRBV12-3 or TRBV12-4 and TRBJ1-2; D remains ambiguous. Sample: PBMCs from the stem cell graft donor, taken from the stem cell graft. CDR3 sequence reads: CASSSPGYYGYTF. Here the CDR3 DNA reads TGTGCCAGCAGTTCACCCGGCTACTATGGCTACACCTTC.